Following are 11 T cell receptor beta chains from one sample sequenced in a study of T cell changes during pregnancy in multiple sclerosis. Generated by immunoSEQ multiplex PCR, the TCRdb table keeps only in-frame clones and is missing some. The table shows under 80,000 clones, with about 94% occurring only once. Material: peripheral blood, obtained in the third trimester of pregnancy. These receptors originate from a female donor with multiple sclerosis, enrolled in a pregnancy study.

The CDR3 region is CASSQEGGANYGYTF. As DNA, the CDR3 is TGCGCCAGCAGCCAAGAGGGAGGGGCGAACTATGGCTACACCTTC. This chain connects TRBV4-3 to TRBJ1-2; weak D call: TRBD1 (5 bases). CDR3 size: 15 residues. V lost 0 bases, J lost 2 bases, and 10 bases lay in between. CDR1 is LGHNA and CDR2 is YSLEER in the germline V gene.

The chain recombines TRBV4-2 with TRBJ1-2; 7 nucleotides line up with TRBD1. V lost 0 bases, J lost 4 bases, and 8 bases stayed unmatched. Germline V gene lookup returns CDR1 LGHNA and CDR2 YNFKEQ. This CDR3 is 16 amino acids long. Here the CDR3 DNA reads TGTGCCAGCAGCCAAGATGAGGCAGGGGGAGCCTATGGCTACACCTTC. This encodes CASSQDEAGGAYGYTF.

The chain employs TRBV7-9 and TRBJ1-1; D remains ambiguous. The CDR3 is made up of 11 amino acids. CDR1 and CDR2 (germline): SEHNR, FQNEAQ (reference sequence). The germline V and J ends were trimmed by 6 bases and 11 bases, with 13 bases remaining between them. The CDR3 protein is CASRPAGVAFF. CDR3 coding DNA: TGTGCCAGCAGGCCTGCCGGAGTCGCTTTCTTT. Combining the CDR3 with reference TRBV7-9 and TRBJ1-1 gives the whole variable domain DTGVSQNPRHKITKRGQNVTFRCDPISEHNRLYWYRQTLGQGPEFLTYFQNEAQLEKSRLLSDRFSAERPKGSFSTLEIQRTEQGDSAMYLCASRPAGVAFFGQGTRLTVV.

The CDR3 DNA is TGTGCCAGCAGCCTCCCCGGGGGACCCTACGAGCAGTACTTC. Translated, it gives CASSLPGGPYEQYF. The chain employs TRBV6-4 and TRBJ2-7; possibly TRBD2 for D (6 bases). V lost 6 bases, J lost 2 bases, and 14 bases lay in between. The CDR3 runs to 14 residues. Germline CDR1 is MRHNA and CDR2 is SNTAGT.

The CDR3 here is CASSSRTSGGIPYEQYF. The DNA of the CDR3 is TGTGCCAGCAGCTCCCGGACTAGCGGGGGCATTCCCTACGAGCAGTACTTC. This rearrangement joins TRBV7-2 to TRBJ2-7; 13 nucleotides agree with TRBD2. This CDR3 has 17 residues. Germline assignment: CDR1 SGHTA and CDR2 FQGNSA. The V and J ends lost 4 bases and 2 bases, in that order; junction bases with no gene match: 8.

V and J are TRBV30 and TRBJ2-6; 7 bases line up with TRBD1. The V and J ends lost 3 bases and 2 bases, in that order; junction bases with no gene match: 13. This CDR3 has 18 residues. The V gene's germline CDR1 is GTSNPN and CDR2 SVGIG (reference sequence). CDR3 in DNA: TGTGCCTGGAGCGCGGACAGGACCGTTGAAACTGGGGCCAACGTCCTGACTTTC. Protein product: CAWSADRTVETGANVLTF. The complete variable domain, with remaining parts taken from reference TRBV30 and TRBJ2-6, reads SQTIHQWPATLVQPVGSPLSLECTVEGTSNPNLYWYRQAAGRGLQLLFYSVGIGQISSEVPQNLSASRPQDRQFILSSKKLLLSDSGFYLCAWSADRTVETGANVLTFGAGSRLTVL.

This chain joins TRBV2 and TRBJ2-3, with 9 bases matching TRBD1. CDR1 is SNHLY, CDR2 FYNNEI, per germline. This CDR3 region has 17 residues. V dropped 6 bases and J dropped 4; count of bases not matched to a gene: 14. This CDR3 reads CASRAGSGTGRSDTQYF. The CDR3 region has the DNA TGTGCCAGCAGGGCCGGATCCGGGACAGGGAGGTCAGATACGCAGTATTTT.

This clone was picked up one time. The rearrangement links TRBV4-1 to TRBJ1-1; 7 bases agree with TRBD1. The germline gives CDR1 MGHRA, CDR2 YSYEKL. The V segment lost 0 bases and the J segment 5 bases; nucleotides outside the gene matches: 9. The CDR3 runs 16 residues. The CDR3 is CASSQDPTGMGTEAFF. In DNA form, the CDR3 reads TGCGCCAGCAGCCAAGACCCGACAGGGATGGGGACTGAAGCTTTCTTT.

The rearrangement joins TRBV9 to TRBJ1-6; D unresolved. Trimming took off 3 bases at V and 5 bases at J, with 12 bases between the two ends. The length of the CDR3 is 15 residues. Germline V gene lookup returns CDR1 SGDLS and CDR2 YYNGEE. CDR3 loop: CASSETPNNNSPLHF. CDR3 DNA sequence: TGTGCCAGCAGCGAGACACCGAATAATAATTCACCCCTCCACTTT. The full variable domain, in which reference TRBV9 and TRBJ1-6 provide the parts outside the CDR3, is DSGVTQTPKHLITATGQRVTLRCSPRSGDLSVYWYQQSLDQGLQFLIQYYNGEERAKGNILERFSAQQFPDLHSELNLSSLELGDSALYFCASSETPNNNSPLHFGNGTRLTVT.

J is TRBJ1-2 and V is TRBV6-6, with D unclear. Germline lookup yields CDR1 MNHNY and CDR2 SVGAGI (reference sequence). The CDR3 sequence is 13 residues long. Deletions cut 5 bases from V and 1 base from J, with 8 bases between. The CDR3 sequence: CASSPYSNYGYTF. The CDR3 DNA reads TGTGCCAGCAGTCCTTACAGTAACTATGGCTACACCTTC.

This chain connects TRBV4-1 to TRBJ2-7; the D is unclear. The V gene lost 1 base and the J gene lost 0 bases, with 10 bases spanning the gap. This CDR3 has 15 amino acids. In germline, CDR1 is MGHRA, CDR2 YSYEKL. In nucleotides, the CDR3 is TGCGCCAGCAGCCAAGTAGCCCGGAGCTCCTACGAGCAGTACTTC. Translated, it gives CASSQVARSSYEQYF.